This entry describes one T cell receptor (beta chain). Its target antigen remains unknown. The sample holds no much larger clone one base away, and base qualities are not on file. Whole blood was collected in K2EDTA tubes by collaborating institutions according to the institutions' own protocols. For TCRbeta analysis, collaborator samples were shipped as frozen whole blood, as isolated PBMCs, or as DNA extracted from either sample type. Trimming costs V 5 bases and J 2 bases, and their ends lie 8 bases apart. Sequences ENHRY (CDR1) and SYGVKD (CDR2) are obtained from the germline V gene. The CDR3 covers 13 residues, taking in both the cysteine and the phenylalanine. Kept here is only the CDR3 DNA, which spans 39 bases and is read in frame from base 1. TCRbeta CDR3 regions were amplified from genomic DNA using the immunoSEQ Assay, a bias-controlled multiplex PCR. The authors' analysis ran thus. Within the assay, amplification of reference gene primers was used to estimate how many nucleated cells each sample contained. To quantify the absolute abundance of each unique TCRbeta CDR3 rearrangement, sequence reads were collapsed and filtered. For each sample, productive Simpson clonality was calculated as the square root of Simpson's diversity index over productive rearrangements. TCRdb mirrors the immuneACCESS table, restricted to in-frame sequences. Some clones are absent from its copies; in checked studies, under half trace to an unresolved V gene, and the reason for the others is unknown. That table is the source of V, J and clone size, and D and trimming were worked out from the DNA. The sample table contains 40,000 to 60,000 clones; only one count was recorded for around 86% of them. The ten largest clonotypes hold roughly 14% of the sample.

These data come from a study of blood T cell repertoires in COVID-19 (dated by TCRdb to about 2020). Notes on the research overall: Samples covering the acute and convalescent phases of COVID-19 were provided by collaborators in the United States, Italy and Spain. A freely available public database, intended as a resource for researchers studying the immune response to SARS-CoV-2, is where the repertoires were released. The samples were drawn from the first 160 participants of the ongoing ImmuneRACE study and from some 1,300 subjects provided by 6 global collaborators. Where available, HLA class I and class II types were taken from metadata supplied by the sample provider and were not determined by assay-based typing. Subjects who had been exposed to COVID-19, were actively infected with it, or had recovered from it provided the deeply sampled blood TCRbeta repertoires that made up the dataset. The prospective study material was composed of cDNA or gDNA derived from T cells, B-cell-depleted T cells, or PBMCs. Sample metadata almost always included a de-identified subject ID, COVID-19 status, age in years and sex.

Overall results and qualifications from the work: How much clinical and demographic metadata was included differed by source and by participant, and the metadata was provided uncurated.

Material: peripheral blood. The TCR sequence derives from a human donor in a cohort sampled during active COVID-19. Recombination connected TRBV10-3 to TRBJ2-3; TRBD2 might be the D gene, on 5 matching bases. This receptor carries the CDR3 CAISSGVTDTQYF. The base sequence is TGTGCCATCAGTAGCGGTGTCACAGATACGCAGTATTTT.